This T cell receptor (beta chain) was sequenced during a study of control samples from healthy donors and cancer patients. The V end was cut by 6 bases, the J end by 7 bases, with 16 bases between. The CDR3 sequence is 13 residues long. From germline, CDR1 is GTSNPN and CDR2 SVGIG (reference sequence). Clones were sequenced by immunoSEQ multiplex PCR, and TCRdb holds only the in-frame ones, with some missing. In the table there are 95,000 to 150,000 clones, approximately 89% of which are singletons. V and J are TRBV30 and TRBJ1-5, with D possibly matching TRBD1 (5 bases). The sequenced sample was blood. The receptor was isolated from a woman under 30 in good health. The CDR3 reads CACSPGTNQPQHF. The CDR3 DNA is TGTGCCTGCAGTCCAGGGACGAACCAGCCCCAGCATTTT. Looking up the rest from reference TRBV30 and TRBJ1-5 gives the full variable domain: SQTIHQWPATLVQPVGSPLSLECTVEGTSNPNLYWYRQAAGRGLQLLFYSVGIGQISSEVPQNLSASRPQDRQFILSSKKLLLSDSGFYLCACSPGTNQPQHFGDGTRLSIL.